This T cell receptor beta chain derives from a study of T-cell reconstitution after alpha-beta-depleted transplantation in children. A library of TCRbeta sequences, prepared with unique molecular identifiers, was generated. Via MiXCR, TCRdb re-called the PCR reads, giving one row per CDR3 protein. The sample carries 200,000 to 250,000 distinct CDR3 sequences, about 9.5% recorded once. This clonotype was detected only a few times. CDR3 length: 14 residues. Germline values: CDR1 SNHLY, CDR2 FYNNEI. V was pared by 7 bases and J by 10 bases, with 9 bases of the junction left unmatched. This TCR was recovered from a human donor who donated a stem cell graft to a child with acute lymphoblastic leukemia. This sequence joins TRBV2 and TRBJ1-6, with 8 bases aligning to TRBD1. Source: PBMCs from the stem cell graft donor, taken from the stem cell graft. CDR3 in amino acids: CASTDRGGRSPLHF. CDR3 in DNA: TGTGCCAGCACCGACAGGGGAGGTAGATCACCCCTCCACTTT.